The clone carrying this T cell receptor beta chain was seen repeatedly, ten times or more. The antigen remains undetermined. This sample stems from a study of shared clonotypes between healthy human individuals. Study summary: Used for every donor were three CD4 naive, three CD4 memory, two CD8 naive and one CD8 memory plate.

Naive CD8 cells, CD45RO-negative and positively selected for CCR7, excluded terminally differentiated effector memory CD45RA+ cells. TCRdb's table, derived via immunoSEQ multiplex PCR, lists solely in-frame clones and lacks some. The data contain roughly 890,000 clones, about 92% of them singletons. V was pared by 6 bases and J by 3 bases, with 12 bases of the junction left unmatched. CDR1 is SGDLS, CDR2 YYNGEE, per germline. The CDR3 has 17 residues. Study outcomes and limitations: A handful of donors had about 5% of their naive CD4 clonotypes in common.

This TCR came from a man in his thirties or forties in good health. The specimen was naive CD8+ T cells sorted from blood. The V and J genes are TRBV9 and TRBJ2-1; 10 bases agree with TRBD2. CDR3 region: CASTGQAGLADYNEQFF. In DNA, the CDR3 is TGTGCCAGCACTGGACAGGCTGGACTAGCGGACTACAATGAGCAGTTCTTC.